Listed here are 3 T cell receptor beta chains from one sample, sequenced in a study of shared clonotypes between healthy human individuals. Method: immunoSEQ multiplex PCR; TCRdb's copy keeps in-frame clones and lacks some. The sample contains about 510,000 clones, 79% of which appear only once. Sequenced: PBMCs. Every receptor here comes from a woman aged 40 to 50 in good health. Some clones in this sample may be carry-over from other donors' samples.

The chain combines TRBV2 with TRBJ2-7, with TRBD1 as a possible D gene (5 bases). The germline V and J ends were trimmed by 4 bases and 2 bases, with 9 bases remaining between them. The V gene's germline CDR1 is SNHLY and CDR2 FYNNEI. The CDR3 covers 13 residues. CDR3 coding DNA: TGTGCCAGCAGTGTAGACAGACCCTACGAGCAGTACTTC. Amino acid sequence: CASSVDRPYEQYF.

The chain's CDR3 is CASSRLRGDGYTF. The CDR3, as DNA: TGTGCCAGCTCACGACTCCGGGGCGATGGCTACACCTTC. V gene TRBV18 combines with J gene TRBJ1-2; D may be TRBD1 (5 bases). Trimming took 4 bases from V and 6 from J, leaving 12 bases between them. The CDR3 covers 13 residues. Germline CDR1 and CDR2: KGHSH and LQKENI.

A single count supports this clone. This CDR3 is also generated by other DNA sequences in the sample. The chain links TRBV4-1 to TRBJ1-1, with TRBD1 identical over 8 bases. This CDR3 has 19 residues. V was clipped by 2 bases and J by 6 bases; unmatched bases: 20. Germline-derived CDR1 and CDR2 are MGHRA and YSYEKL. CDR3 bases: TGCGCCAGCAGCCAAAGGACGATCGGCAGGGGGCAGCCACACCCTGAAGCTTTCTTT. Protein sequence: CASSQRTIGRGQPHPEAFF.